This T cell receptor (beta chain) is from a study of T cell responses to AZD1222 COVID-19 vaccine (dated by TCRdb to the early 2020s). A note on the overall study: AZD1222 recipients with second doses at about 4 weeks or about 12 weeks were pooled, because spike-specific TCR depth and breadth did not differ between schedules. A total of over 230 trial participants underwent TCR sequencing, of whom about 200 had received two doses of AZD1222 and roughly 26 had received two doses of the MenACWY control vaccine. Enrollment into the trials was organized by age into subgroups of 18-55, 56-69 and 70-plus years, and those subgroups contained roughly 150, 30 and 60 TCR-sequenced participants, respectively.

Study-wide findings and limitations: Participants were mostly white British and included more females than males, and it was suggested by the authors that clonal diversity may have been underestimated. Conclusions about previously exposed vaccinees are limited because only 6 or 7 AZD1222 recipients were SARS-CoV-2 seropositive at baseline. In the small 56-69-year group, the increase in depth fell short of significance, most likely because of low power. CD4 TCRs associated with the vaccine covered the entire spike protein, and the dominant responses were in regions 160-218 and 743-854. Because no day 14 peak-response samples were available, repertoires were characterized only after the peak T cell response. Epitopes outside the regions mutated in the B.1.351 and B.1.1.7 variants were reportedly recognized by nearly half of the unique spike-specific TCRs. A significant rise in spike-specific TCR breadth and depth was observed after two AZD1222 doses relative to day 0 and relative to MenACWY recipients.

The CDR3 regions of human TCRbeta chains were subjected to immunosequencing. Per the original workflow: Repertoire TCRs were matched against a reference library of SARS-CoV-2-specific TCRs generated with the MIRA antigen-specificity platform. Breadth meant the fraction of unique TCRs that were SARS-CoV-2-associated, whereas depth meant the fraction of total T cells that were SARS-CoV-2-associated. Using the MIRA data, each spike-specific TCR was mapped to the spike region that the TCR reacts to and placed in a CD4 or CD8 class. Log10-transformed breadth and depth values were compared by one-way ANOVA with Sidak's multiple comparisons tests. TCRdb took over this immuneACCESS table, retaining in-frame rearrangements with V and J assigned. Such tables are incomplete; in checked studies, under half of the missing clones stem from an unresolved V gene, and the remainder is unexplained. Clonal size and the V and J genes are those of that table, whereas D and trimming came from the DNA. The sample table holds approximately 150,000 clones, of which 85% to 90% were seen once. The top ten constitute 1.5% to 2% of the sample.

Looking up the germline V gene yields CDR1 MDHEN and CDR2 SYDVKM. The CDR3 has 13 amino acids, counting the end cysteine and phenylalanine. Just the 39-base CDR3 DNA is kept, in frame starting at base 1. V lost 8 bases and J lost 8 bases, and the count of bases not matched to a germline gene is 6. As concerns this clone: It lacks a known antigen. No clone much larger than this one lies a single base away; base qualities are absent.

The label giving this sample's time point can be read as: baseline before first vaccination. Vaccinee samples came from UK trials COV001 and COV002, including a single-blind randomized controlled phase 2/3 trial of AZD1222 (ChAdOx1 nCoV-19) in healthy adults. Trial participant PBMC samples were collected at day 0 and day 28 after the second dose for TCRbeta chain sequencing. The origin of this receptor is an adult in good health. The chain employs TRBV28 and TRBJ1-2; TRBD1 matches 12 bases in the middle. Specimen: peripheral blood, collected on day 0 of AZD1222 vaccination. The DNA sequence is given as TGTGCCAGCCGGGACAGGGGGCTTCGGGGCTACACCTTC. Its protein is CASRDRGLRGYTF.